One sample yielded the 8 T cell receptor beta chains listed below, sequenced in a study of cytomegalovirus exposure and HLA in healthy donors (TCRdb year 2017). Libraries were made using the immunoSEQ multiplex PCR assay. The multiplex PCR relied on a mix of 60 forward primers for TCR Vbeta segments and 13 reverse primers for TCR Jbeta segments. As stored in TCRdb, this immuneACCESS dataset retains in-frame rearrangements with V and J assigned. A fraction of the clones does not appear; measured against another copy, unresolved V genes explain less than half of the discrepancy, and the remainder lacks a known reason. The sample table holds 80,000 to 100,000 clones. Approximately 0.58% of the sample goes to the ten largest clones. Sequencing was performed on PBMCs. The source is a man aged 50-60 years in good health and CMV-seronegative.

This chain joins TRBV5-4 and TRBJ2-3, with 7 bases identical to TRBD1. With 0 bases clipped from V and 1 base from J, the junction kept 2 bases outside the gene matches. The CDR3 contains 15 residues. Germline V gene sequence: CDR1 SGHNT, CDR2 YYREEE (reference sequence). The CDR3 DNA sequence: TGTGCCAGCAGCTTGGGAGGGGGCGGCACAGATACGCAGTATTTT. It codes for CASSLGGGGTDTQYF.

The CDR3 spells CASSGGDSGAFF. Here the CDR3 DNA reads TGTGCCAGCAGTGGTGGGGACAGCGGGGCTTTCTTT. The chain is built from TRBV2 and TRBJ1-1, with 7 bases lining up with TRBD1. The CDR3 loop spans 12 amino acids. Per the germline V gene, CDR1 is SNHLY and CDR2 is FYNNEI. Germline trimming cut 4 bases from V and 11 bases from J; bases unmatched to any gene: 7.

The chain joins TRBV7-9 to TRBJ2-6; D not resolved. Germline CDR1 and CDR2: SEHNR and FQNEAQ (reference sequence). Deletions cut 3 bases from V and 0 bases from J, with 15 bases between. The CDR3 covers 18 residues. The CDR3, as DNA: TGTGCCAGCAGCTTTCTTGGGCGACGTGTCTCTGGGGCCAACGTCCTGACTTTC. The encoded protein is CASSFLGRRVSGANVLTF.

The V and J genes are TRBV4-3 and TRBJ1-1; 8 bases agree with TRBD1. The ends lost 4 bases at V and 4 bases at J; junction bases unmatched: 5. Germline V gene lookup returns CDR1 LGHNA and CDR2 YSLEER. The CDR3 spans 14 residues. The DNA for the CDR3 is TGCGCCAGCAGCCTGGACAGGGTTGGCACTGAAGCTTTCTTT. Protein: CASSLDRVGTEAFF.

Points on this clone: The identical CDR3 is also encoded by other nucleotide sequences in the sample. This sequence joins TRBV28 and TRBJ1-1; tentative D call: TRBD1 (5 bases). V lost 8 bases and J 0 bases, leaving 19 bases between the germline ends. Germline V CDR1 and CDR2: MDHEN, SYDVKM. CDR3 length equals 16 residues. The CDR3 protein is CASPRAGGRMNTEAFF. The CDR3 DNA sequence: TGTGCCAGCCCCAGGGCCGGGGGACGCATGAACACTGAAGCTTTCTTT.

The rearrangement uses TRBV7-6 and TRBJ2-1, with D possibly matching TRBD2 (6 bases). The CDR3 sequence is 15 residues long. V lost 2 bases and J lost 5, with 13 bases in between. CDR1 is SGHVS, CDR2 FNYEAQ, per germline. CDR3 region: CASSLRSAGNNEQFF. The CDR3 region has the DNA TGTGCCAGCAGCTTAAGGAGTGCGGGGAACAATGAGCAGTTCTTC. The complete variable domain, with remaining parts taken from reference TRBV7-6 and TRBJ2-1, reads GAGVSQSPRYKVTKRGQDVALRCDPISGHVSLYWYRQALGQGPEFLTYFNYEAQQDKSGLPNDRFSAERPEGSISTLTIQRTEQRDSAMYRCASSLRSAGNNEQFFGPGTRLTVL.

The V gene is TRBV7-3, the J gene TRBJ2-3; 11 positions agree with TRBD2. The V segment lost 4 bases and the J segment 5 bases; nucleotides outside the gene matches: 5. CDR1 SGHTA and CDR2 FQGTGA come from the germline V gene. The CDR3 loop spans 15 amino acids. CDR3 nucleotides: TGTGCCAGCAGCTCAATAGCGGGGGGGAGAGATACGCAGTATTTT. Translation gives CASSSIAGGRDTQYF.

The V call is TRBV5-1, the J call TRBJ2-1, with D unresolved. Germline V gene sequence: CDR1 SGHRS, CDR2 YFSETQ. Trimming stripped 0 bases from V and 4 bases from J, with 11 bases between. The length of the CDR3 is 15 residues. The CDR3 sequence is CASSLGTYKYNEQFF. In nucleotides, the CDR3 is TGCGCCAGCAGCTTGGGTACATATAAGTACAATGAGCAGTTCTTC.